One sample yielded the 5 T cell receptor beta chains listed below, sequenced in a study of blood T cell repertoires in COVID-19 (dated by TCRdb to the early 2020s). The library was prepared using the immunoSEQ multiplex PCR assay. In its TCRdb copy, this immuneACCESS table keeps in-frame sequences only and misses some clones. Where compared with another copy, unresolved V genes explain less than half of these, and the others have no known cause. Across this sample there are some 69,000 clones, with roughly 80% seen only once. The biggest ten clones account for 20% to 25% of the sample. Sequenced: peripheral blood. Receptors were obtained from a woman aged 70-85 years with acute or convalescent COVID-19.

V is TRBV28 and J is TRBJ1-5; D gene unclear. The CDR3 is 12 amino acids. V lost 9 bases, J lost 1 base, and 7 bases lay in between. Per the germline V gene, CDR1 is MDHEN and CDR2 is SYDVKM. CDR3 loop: CASRLSNQPQHF. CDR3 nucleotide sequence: TGTGCCAGTCGGTTGAGCAATCAGCCCCAGCATTTT.

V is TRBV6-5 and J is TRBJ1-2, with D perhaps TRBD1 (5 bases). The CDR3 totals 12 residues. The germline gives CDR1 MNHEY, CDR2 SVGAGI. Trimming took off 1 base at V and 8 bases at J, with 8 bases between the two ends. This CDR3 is CASSYWGGGYTF. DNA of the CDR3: TGTGCCAGCAGTTACTGGGGGGGAGGCTACACCTTC.

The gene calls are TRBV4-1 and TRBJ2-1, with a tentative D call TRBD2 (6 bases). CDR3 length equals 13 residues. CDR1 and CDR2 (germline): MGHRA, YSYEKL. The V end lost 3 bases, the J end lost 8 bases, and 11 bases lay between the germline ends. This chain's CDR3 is CASSQRDSYEQFF. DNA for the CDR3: TGCGCCAGCAGCCAGCGGGATAGCTATGAGCAGTTCTTC.

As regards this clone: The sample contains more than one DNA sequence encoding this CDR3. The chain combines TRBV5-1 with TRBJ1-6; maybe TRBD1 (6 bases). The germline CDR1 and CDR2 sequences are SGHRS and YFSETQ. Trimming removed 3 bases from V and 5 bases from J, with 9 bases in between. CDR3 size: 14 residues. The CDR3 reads CASSSGHNNSPLHF. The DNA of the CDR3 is TGCGCCAGCAGCTCGGGACATAATAATTCACCCCTCCACTTT.

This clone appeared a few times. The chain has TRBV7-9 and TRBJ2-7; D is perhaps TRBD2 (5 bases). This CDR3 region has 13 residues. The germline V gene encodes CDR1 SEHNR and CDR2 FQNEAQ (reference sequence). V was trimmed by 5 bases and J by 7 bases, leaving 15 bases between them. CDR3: CASSAEREGEQYF. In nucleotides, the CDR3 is TGTGCCAGCAGCGCGGAGAGGGAAGGAGAGCAGTACTTC. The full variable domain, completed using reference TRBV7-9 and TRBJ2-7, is DTGVSQNPRHKITKRGQNVTFRCDPISEHNRLYWYRQTLGQGPEFLTYFQNEAQLEKSRLLSDRFSAERPKGSFSTLEIQRTEQGDSAMYLCASSAEREGEQYFGPGTRLTVT.